This entry features one T cell receptor (beta chain) sequence. Antigen: not known. With 5 bases removed from V and 2 bases from J, the gap between germline ends came to 10 bases. Germline V gene lookup returns CDR1 MDHEN and CDR2 SYDVKM. The CDR3 consists of 13 residues. The table came from immunoSEQ multiplex PCR; TCRdb's copy has only in-frame clones and leaves some out. The data show 180,000 or so clones, around 94% seen once. This entry comes from a study of T cell responses to AZD1222 COVID-19 vaccine. Study observations and caveats: The reported proportion of spike-specific TCRs targeting unmutated variant regions was nearly half. Spike-specific TCR repertoires showed rising breadth and depth after two AZD1222 doses.

The receptor's source is an adult in good health. The V and J genes are TRBV28 and TRBJ2-7, with a possible D match to TRBD1 (5 bases). Sequencing was performed on peripheral blood, taken on day 0 of AZD1222 vaccination. The CDR3, as DNA: TGTGCCAGCAGTATTCCAGGGCCCTACGAGCAGTACTTC. Amino acids: CASSIPGPYEQYF.